Below, 17 T cell receptor beta chains from the same sample are listed, as sequenced in a study of PD-1 blockade in classical Hodgkin lymphoma. Sequencing was performed with immunoSEQ multiplex PCR; in TCRdb, only in-frame clones are kept and a portion is missing. The table records 95,000 to 120,000 clones, around 89% of them present only once. Relapses following autologous stem cell transplantation were seen in all patients, with brentuximab vedotin exposure varying. Sequenced material: peripheral blood mononuclear cells (PBMCs), taken before the second cycle of nivolumab. The source is a human donor with classical Hodgkin lymphoma.

The chain uses TRBV29-1 and TRBJ2-7; D remains ambiguous. This CDR3 is 11 amino acids long. Trimming stripped 0 bases from V and 10 bases from J, with 10 bases between. The germline V gene has CDR1 SQVTM and CDR2 ANQGSEA. CDR3 sequence: CSVEDYRAQYF. CDR3 DNA: TGCAGCGTTGAAGACTATAGGGCTCAGTACTTC.

The chain couples TRBV2 to TRBJ2-7; D not certain. Per the germline V gene, CDR1 is SNHLY and CDR2 is FYNNEI. This CDR3 is built from 12 residues. V lost 8 bases and J 1 base, leaving 9 bases between the germline ends. CDR3 sequence reads: CASVTVSYEQYF. CDR3 DNA: TGTGCCAGCGTTACGGTGTCCTACGAGCAGTACTTC.

The V and J genes are TRBV20-1 and TRBJ2-3, with D possibly matching TRBD1 (5 bases). Trimming pared 3 bases from V and 9 bases from J, leaving 10 bases between. CDR3 length: 11 residues. CDR1 is DFQATT, CDR2 SNEGSKA, per germline (reference sequence). CDR3 sequence: CSASGTGTQYF. The CDR3 DNA follows: TGCAGTGCTAGCGGCACAGGAACGCAGTATTTT.

The chain combines TRBV23-1 with TRBJ1-5; D might be TRBD1 (5 bases). TRBV23-1 falls under the ORF class, with uncertain function. V was clipped by 1 base and J by 6 bases, with 10 bases between them. This CDR3 has 14 amino acids. Written as DNA, the CDR3 is TGCGCCAGCAGTCAATTGGGGGTGGGTCAGCCCCAGCATTTT. Translated, it gives CASSQLGVGQPQHF.

The chain recombines TRBV19 with TRBJ1-1; 7 bases are a match to TRBD1. The CDR3 is 12 amino acids. V shed 7 bases, J shed 3 bases, and the junction held 2 bases outside the gene matches. CDR1 and CDR2 (germline): LNHDA, SQIVND (reference sequence). This CDR3 is CASTQGDTEAFF. In DNA form, the CDR3 reads TGTGCCAGTACCCAGGGGGACACTGAAGCTTTCTTT.

In DNA form, the CDR3 reads TGTGCCAGCAGCGAGAGCGGCAAATCCTACAATGAGCAGTTCTTC. Translated: CASSESGKSYNEQFF. V and J are TRBV9 and TRBJ2-1; perhaps TRBD2 as D (5 bases). The CDR3 totals 15 residues. Trimming shortened V by 3 bases and J by 1 base, and 11 bases separated the two germline ends. Germline CDR1 is SGDLS and CDR2 is YYNGEE.

This clone was detected only a few times. The chain's CDR3 is CSAGSEKLFF. The CDR3, as DNA: TGCAGTGCTGGGAGTGAAAAACTGTTTTTT. The V call is TRBV20-1, the J call TRBJ1-4; D uncertain. V was cut by 5 bases and J by 7 bases, with 5 bases left in between. Germline-derived CDR1 and CDR2 are DFQATT and SNEGSKA (reference sequence). The CDR3 contains 10 residues.

J is TRBJ2-7 and V is TRBV4-1, with D perhaps given as TRBD1 or TRBD2 (5 bases each). Germline V gene lookup returns CDR1 MGHRA and CDR2 YSYEKL. Trimming took off 3 bases at V and 2 bases at J, with 11 bases between the two ends. This CDR3 spans 14 amino acids. The CDR3 sequence is CASSHRDGTYEQYF. The CDR3 coding sequence is TGCGCCAGCAGCCACCGGGACGGCACCTACGAGCAGTACTTC.

This chain links TRBV27 with TRBJ1-6; D is perhaps TRBD1 (5 bases). The CDR3 is made up of 15 amino acids. Deletions cut 5 bases from V and 7 bases from J, with 15 bases between. Germline CDR1 is MNHEY and CDR2 is SMNVEV (reference sequence). The CDR3 reads CASSAGGIGNSPLHF. DNA of the CDR3: TGTGCCAGCAGTGCCGGGGGGATTGGGAATTCACCCCTCCACTTT.

This sequence joins TRBV5-1 and TRBJ1-3, with 7 bases that match TRBD1. The CDR3 covers 15 residues. Losses at the gene ends were 0 bases for V and 8 bases for J; bases not matched to a gene: 8. CDR1 is SGHRS, CDR2 YFSETQ, per germline. CDR3 sequence (DNA): TGCGCCAGCAGCTTGGGGACAGGCAGCGGTGACACCATATATTTT. Translating it yields CASSLGTGSGDTIYF.

The V and J genes are TRBV19 and TRBJ1-1; 9 bases are shared with TRBD1. Germline CDR1 LNHDA, CDR2 SQIVND (reference sequence). The ends lost 1 base at V and 6 bases at J; junction bases unmatched: 15. The CDR3 is 18 residues long. The CDR3 sequence: CASSIVLYPDRGTAEAFF. CDR3 bases: TGTGCCAGTAGTATAGTCTTATACCCGGACAGGGGCACCGCTGAAGCTTTCTTT.

The chain couples TRBV30 to TRBJ2-7; 9 bases fit TRBD2. With 4 bases clipped from V and 4 bases from J, the junction kept 8 bases outside the gene matches. CDR1 and CDR2 (germline): GTSNPN, SVGIG (reference sequence). The CDR3 has 14 residues. CDR3 nucleotides: TGTGCCTGGAATAGCGGGGGAGGGGGGTACGAGCAGTACTTC. Residues: CAWNSGGGGYEQYF.

The chain employs TRBV11-1 and TRBJ2-7; D unclear. The CDR3 runs to 14 residues. The V end lost 1 base, the J end lost 9 bases, and 16 bases lay between the germline ends. Germline lookup yields CDR1 SGHAT and CDR2 FQDESV (reference sequence). As DNA, the CDR3 is TGTGCCAGCAGCTTAGATGGACCCGCCAAGACGCAGTACTTC. Its translation is CASSLDGPAKTQYF.

The chain joins TRBV18 to TRBJ1-2; D gene unclear. CDR1 and CDR2 from the germline V gene are KGHSH and LQKENI. V was trimmed by 2 bases and J by 0 bases, leaving 10 bases between them. CDR3 size: 15 residues. Here the CDR3 reads CASSPLQEANYGYTF. CDR3 coding DNA: TGTGCCAGCTCACCATTACAAGAAGCTAACTATGGCTACACCTTC.

This chain connects TRBV27 to TRBJ2-7; D uncertain. The germline gives CDR1 MNHEY, CDR2 SMNVEV (reference sequence). Trimming stripped 3 bases from V and 2 bases from J, with 11 bases between. The CDR3 has 14 residues. CDR3 DNA sequence: TGTGCCAGCAGTTTCTCAGGTGATCCCTACGAGCAGTACTTC. It codes for CASSFSGDPYEQYF.

This sequence joins TRBV7-9 and TRBJ2-5; a possible D gene is TRBD1 (7 bases). CDR3 size: 17 residues. Germline-derived CDR1 and CDR2 are SEHNR and FQNEAQ (reference sequence). V gave up 4 bases and J gave up 5 bases, with 23 bases separating them. The CDR3 reads CASSSRQTGVREETQYF. The CDR3, as DNA: TGTGCCAGCAGCTCCCGACAAACAGGGGTTCGGGAGGAGACCCAGTACTTC.

V and J are TRBV15 and TRBJ1-1, with a weak D call TRBD1 (5 bases). The CDR3 is 16 residues long. CDR1 and CDR2 (germline): LNHNV, YYDKDF (reference sequence). The V end was cut by 0 bases, the J end by 7 bases, with 18 bases between. The CDR3 region has the DNA TGTGCCACCAGCAGAGATAAGAAGGGGACGAGGAGTGAAGCTTTCTTT. This gives the protein CATSRDKKGTRSEAFF.